One sample yielded the 27 T cell receptor beta chains listed below, sequenced in a study of Tregs in tolerant kidney transplant recipients. The table came from immunoSEQ multiplex PCR; TCRdb's copy has only in-frame clones and leaves some out. Found here are 15,000 to 25,000 clones, just over 65% of them singletons; the top ten hold roughly 3.5%. Antigen specificity for these receptors is unknown. The sequencing sample was made of Tregs from blood cultured with allogeneic cells. The receptors were sampled from a human donor in good health.

The gene calls are TRBV6-6 and TRBJ2-7; D not resolved. V was shortened by 5 bases and J by 4 bases, with 6 bases between the two germline ends. The CDR3 sequence is 11 residues long. CDR1 is MNHNY and CDR2 is SVGAGI in the germline V gene (reference sequence). CDR3 in amino acids: CASSTPYEQYF. The CDR3 bases are TGTGCCAGCAGTACCCCATACGAGCAGTACTTC.

The chain has TRBV6-5 and TRBJ2-7; D is unclear. The length of the CDR3 is 12 residues. The germline V and J ends were trimmed by 6 bases and 2 bases, with 8 bases remaining between them. CDR1 and CDR2 from the germline V gene are MNHEY and SVGAGI. In DNA, the CDR3 is TGTGCCAGCAGAAACGGGCCCTACGAGCAGTACTTC. Its translation is CASRNGPYEQYF.

J is TRBJ2-7 and V is TRBV5-1; TRBD1 or TRBD2 may be the D gene (5 bases each). CDR3 length: 14 amino acids. The V gene lost 3 bases and the J gene lost 6 bases, with 16 bases spanning the gap. Germline CDR1 reads SGHRS; CDR2 reads YFSETQ. CDR3 in amino acids: CASSSYRPEGEQYF. DNA for the CDR3: TGCGCCAGCAGCTCCTACAGGCCCGAGGGCGAGCAGTACTTC.

The CDR3 nucleotides are TGCGCCAGCAGCTTGGTTCCGGCTGCTCGTGGATCTGGGGCCAACGTCCTGACTTTC. Its translation: CASSLVPAARGSGANVLTF. This rearrangement joins TRBV5-1 to TRBJ2-6; unclear D gene. Trimming took 0 bases from V and 1 from J, leaving 17 bases between them. This CDR3 contains 19 residues. Germline assignment: CDR1 SGHRS and CDR2 YFSETQ.

This chain links TRBV7-2 with TRBJ1-6, with a possible D match to TRBD1 (6 bases). Trimming cost V 5 bases and J 7 bases, with 15 bases left between them. The germline gives CDR1 SGHTA, CDR2 FQGNSA. The CDR3 covers 15 residues. The CDR3: CASSVRQARNSPLHF. The CDR3 coding sequence is TGTGCCAGCAGCGTTCGACAGGCTCGAAATTCACCCCTCCACTTT.

The chain recombines TRBV5-4 with TRBJ1-1, with 9 bases fitting TRBD1. The CDR3 is 17 residues long. V was pared by 4 bases and J by 0 bases, with 10 bases of the junction left unmatched. Germline V gene sequence: CDR1 SGHNT, CDR2 YYREEE (reference sequence). CDR3 sequence reads: CASSPDRGHYLNTEAFF. The CDR3 DNA follows: TGTGCCAGCAGCCCGGACAGGGGTCATTATCTGAACACTGAAGCTTTCTTT. Together with reference TRBV5-4 and TRBJ1-1, the CDR3 gives the full variable domain: ETGVTQSPTHLIKTRGQQVTLRCSSQSGHNTVSWYQQALGQGPQFIFQYYREEENGRGNFPPRFSGLQFPNYSSELNVNALELDDSALYLCASSPDRGHYLNTEAFFGQGTRLTVV.

This clone was counted only a few times. The rearrangement uses TRBV29-1 and TRBJ1-3, with TRBD1 as a possible D gene (5 bases). The CDR3 covers 15 residues. V lost 4 bases to trimming and J lost 4 bases, with 17 bases between them. Germline CDR1 and CDR2: SQVTM and ANQGSEA. The CDR3 loop is CSVVSFAGTGNTIYF. The DNA of the CDR3 is TGCAGCGTTGTGTCTTTCGCTGGGACCGGAAACACCATATATTTT.

A few counts support this clone. The chain couples TRBV5-1 to TRBJ2-7, with D maybe TRBD1 (6 bases). This CDR3 comprises 15 residues. CDR1 and CDR2 (germline): SGHRS, YFSETQ. V lost 0 bases and J lost 0, with 10 bases in between. CDR3 DNA: TGCGCCAGCAGCTTGGGACAGGCGAGCTCCTACGAGCAGTACTTC. It codes for CASSLGQASSYEQYF.

The chain recombines TRBV2 with TRBJ2-2; D perhaps matches TRBD2 (5 bases). The CDR3 is 15 residues long. V was trimmed by 3 bases and J by 7 bases, leaving 15 bases between them. Per the germline V gene, CDR1 is SNHLY and CDR2 is FYNNEI. CDR3 in DNA: TGTGCCAGCAGTGACGGCGGTTATCGGGGCGGGGAGCTGTTTTTT. Encoded protein: CASSDGGYRGGELFF.

The chain recombines TRBV6-5 with TRBJ1-2; 8 nucleotides agree with TRBD1. Germline-derived CDR1 and CDR2 are MNHEY and SVGAGI. This CDR3 has 15 residues. Germline trimming cut 5 bases from V and 5 bases from J; bases unmatched to any gene: 10. The CDR3 nucleotides are TGTGCCAGCAGTCGCCTGGACGGGACAGGTTATGGCTACACCTTC. Translated, it gives CASSRLDGTGYGYTF.

The chain has TRBV6-5 and TRBJ1-2; D is undetermined. The ends were cut back, 0 bases at V and 7 bases at J, with 12 bases in the middle. CDR3 length equals 14 residues. Germline CDR1 reads MNHEY; CDR2 reads SVGAGI. CDR3 sequence (DNA): TGTGCCAGCAGTTACTCGAGCAGGTCCAGTGGCTACACCTTC. This gives the protein CASSYSSRSSGYTF.

The rearrangement uses TRBV5-1 and TRBJ2-1; 7 bases are a match to TRBD2. V shed 5 bases and J 2 bases; nucleotides not matched to a gene: 16. Germline values: CDR1 SGHRS, CDR2 YFSETQ. The length of the CDR3 is 18 residues. The CDR3 coding sequence is TGCGCCAGCAGGGGTGCGGGAGTGCTAGAAGCAACCTACAATGAGCAGTTCTTC. Translation gives CASRGAGVLEATYNEQFF.

The gene calls are TRBV6-5 and TRBJ1-6; 9 bases align to TRBD1. J was trimmed by 7 bases and V by 4 bases; bases with no gene match: 5. From germline, CDR1 is MNHEY and CDR2 SVGAGI. CDR3 length equals 15 residues. CDR3 DNA: TGTGCCAGCAGTTTGACAGGGGGTGGCAATTCACCCCTCCACTTT. Translation gives CASSLTGGGNSPLHF.

V gene TRBV18 combines with J gene TRBJ2-1; 9 bases agree with TRBD2. Germline CDR1 is KGHSH and CDR2 is LQKENI. The CDR3 extends over 15 amino acids. V lost 0 bases, J lost 4 bases, and 1 base stayed unmatched. CDR3 bases: TGTGCCAGCTCACCACCGGCGGGAGGGTACAATGAGCAGTTCTTC. This codes for CASSPPAGGYNEQFF.

This clone is a singleton in its sample. One end of the junction does not line up with germline, which may come from a read error. J is TRBJ2-4 and V is TRBV6-5, with D possibly being TRBD2 (7 bases). CDR3 length equals 14 residues. The germline CDR1 and CDR2 sequences are MNHEY and SVGAGI. The CDR3 DNA reads TGTGCCAGCAGTTACGCGGGGGCCATAAACATTCAGTACTTC. Translation gives CASSYAGAINIQYF.

This clone was detected only a few times. The rearrangement uses TRBV4-2 and TRBJ2-2; 11 nucleotides line up with TRBD2. The V gene end was trimmed by 4 bases and the J gene end by 1 base; junction bases not matched to a gene: 5. CDR3 length: 17 amino acids. Per germline, CDR1 LGHNA and CDR2 YNFKEQ. CDR3 DNA sequence: TGTGCCAGCAGCCCAACTAGCGGGGGATTGAACACCGGGGAGCTGTTTTTT. It encodes CASSPTSGGLNTGELFF.

The genes are TRBV5-1 and TRBJ1-5; 7 bases agree with TRBD1. Per the germline V gene, CDR1 is SGHRS and CDR2 is YFSETQ. V gave up 0 bases and J gave up 5 bases; unmatched junction bases: 5. The CDR3 contains 15 residues. The CDR3 nucleotides read TGCGCCAGCAGCTTGGAGGGGACAGATTATCAGCCCCAGCATTTT. Amino acid sequence: CASSLEGTDYQPQHF.

The chain joins TRBV27 to TRBJ2-7, with D perhaps assigned TRBD1 or TRBD2 (7 bases each). The CDR3 extends over 17 amino acids. Germline V gene data show CDR1 as MNHEY and CDR2 as SMNVEV (reference sequence). V lost 4 bases, J lost 2 bases, and 21 bases lay in between. The CDR3 is CASSSAPGGGGTYEQYF. The CDR3 bases are TGTGCCAGCAGTTCCGCTCCGGGGGGAGGGGGCACCTACGAGCAGTACTTC.

V and J are TRBV7-9 and TRBJ2-5; 8 bases are a match to TRBD1. Per germline, CDR1 SEHNR and CDR2 FQNEAQ (reference sequence). With V trimmed by 6 bases and J by 5 bases, 8 bases remained unmatched. The CDR3 runs to 14 residues. For the CDR3, the DNA is TGTGCCAGCAGATCCCCCAGGGGGCATGAGACCCAGTACTTC. Translating it yields CASRSPRGHETQYF. Variable domain in full (rest from reference TRBV7-9 and TRBJ2-5): DTGVSQNPRHKITKRGQNVTFRCDPISEHNRLYWYRQTLGQGPEFLTYFQNEAQLEKSRLLSDRFSAERPKGSFSTLEIQRTEQGDSAMYLCASRSPRGHETQYFGPGTRLLVL.

The V and J genes are TRBV2 and TRBJ2-7; unclear D gene. V lost 4 bases, J lost 2 bases, and 12 bases lay in between. Germline assignment: CDR1 SNHLY and CDR2 FYNNEI. The CDR3 runs 14 residues. The CDR3 spells CASSVETGAYEQYF. CDR3 bases: TGTGCCAGCAGTGTGGAGACTGGAGCCTACGAGCAGTACTTC.

The count of this clone is one. This sequence joins TRBV6-1 and TRBJ2-5; D remains unclear. V gave up 9 bases and J gave up 9 bases, with 20 bases separating them. The germline CDR1 and CDR2 sequences are MNHNS and SASEGT. The length of the CDR3 is 13 residues. CDR3 coding DNA: TGTGCCAGTTCGGACGGACCATGGGATGCCCAGTACTTC. Encoded protein: CASSDGPWDAQYF.

The chain has TRBV13 and TRBJ2-7; 10 bases are a match to TRBD2. The CDR3 sequence is 19 residues long. CDR1 and CDR2 (germline): PRHDT, FYEKMQ (reference sequence). V was clipped by 5 bases and J by 0 bases; unmatched bases: 16. This chain's CDR3 is CASSASLAGGGLGSYEQYF. The CDR3 DNA reads as TGTGCCAGCAGCGCGTCGTTAGCGGGAGGAGGATTGGGCTCCTACGAGCAGTACTTC.

The chain combines TRBV6-6 with TRBJ1-1; TRBD1 might be the D (5 bases). Germline-derived CDR1 and CDR2 are MNHNY and SVGAGI (reference sequence). The CDR3 contains 14 residues. The V gene lost 2 bases and the J gene lost 1 base, with 8 bases spanning the gap. The CDR3, as DNA: TGTGCCAGCAGTTACGGGGCGAGGAACACTGAAGCTTTCTTT. Protein product: CASSYGARNTEAFF.

This chain uses TRBV6-5 with TRBJ2-7, with 11 bases lining up with TRBD1. Germline V gene lookup returns CDR1 MNHEY and CDR2 SVGAGI. The CDR3 runs to 14 residues. The ends lost 6 bases at V and 3 bases at J; junction bases unmatched: 4. In nucleotides, the CDR3 is TGTGCCAGCAGACTGGACAGGGGGCTCTACGAGCAGTACTTC. Translating gives CASRLDRGLYEQYF.

This clone was picked up one time. The chain employs TRBV5-6 and TRBJ1-5; D gene unclear. The CDR3 sequence is 15 residues long. Trimming left V 3 bases short and J 0 bases short, with 10 bases between. Germline CDR1 is SGHDT and CDR2 is YYEEEE. CDR3 sequence reads: CASSSHQRSNQPQHF. The CDR3 coding sequence is TGTGCCAGCAGCTCGCATCAGCGTAGCAATCAGCCCCAGCATTTT.

The CDR3 nucleotides read TGCGCCAGCAGCTTGCTTAGGGGGGAAGAGACCCAGTACTTC. This sequence encodes CASSLLRGEETQYF. The rearrangement links TRBV5-1 to TRBJ2-5; D is tentatively TRBD1 or TRBD2 (6 bases each). V was cut by 1 base and J by 3 bases, with 10 bases left in between. CDR1 SGHRS and CDR2 YFSETQ come from the germline V gene. This CDR3 comprises 14 residues.

J is TRBJ1-6 and V is TRBV19, with 10 nucleotides matching TRBD1. This CDR3 is 15 amino acids long. V shed 1 base and J 15 bases; nucleotides not matched to a gene: 9. Germline V gene data show CDR1 as LNHDA and CDR2 as SQIVND (reference sequence). The CDR3 here is CASSIAGTGDSLLHF. CDR3 nucleotide sequence: TGTGCCAGTAGTATAGCTGGGACAGGGGATTCCCTCCTCCACTTT.